This T cell receptor (beta chain) is drawn from a study of shared clonotypes between healthy human individuals. An assay was performed, and its level was deep. The authors loaded 200 ng DNA, 30,000 to 35,000 T cell genomes, into sorted-subset replicate PCRs. TCRdb's table, derived via immunoSEQ multiplex PCR, lists solely in-frame clones and lacks some. The repertoire holds approximately 2,300,000 clones, with 85% to 95% as singletons. Remarks on this clone: Its antigen is currently unknown.

Whole-study results and caveats: On the whole, naive subsets had larger estimated richness than memory subsets had.

Sequencing input: naive CD4+ T cells from PBMCs. Subset here: CD45RA+ positively selected. This receptor was identified in a man younger than 30 in good health. Some clones in this sample may be carry-over from other donors' samples.

The CDR3 DNA reads TGTGCCTGGAGAGCCGGGACAGGGAAGAACGAGCAGTACTTC. This gives the protein CAWRAGTGKNEQYF. The chain combines TRBV30 with TRBJ2-7; 9 positions agree with TRBD1. The CDR3 is 14 amino acids. Germline CDR1 GTSNPN, CDR2 SVGIG (reference sequence). With 3 bases clipped from V and 5 bases from J, the junction kept 8 bases outside the gene matches.